This TCR beta chain was captured in a study of shared clonotypes between healthy human individuals. The study, taken as a whole, reports: Estimated richness values were generally larger in naive subsets than in memory subsets.

The CDR3 runs 12 residues. In germline, CDR1 is PRHDT, CDR2 FYEKMQ (reference sequence). Genomic DNA of every subset was divided equally among multiple immunoSEQ plates. Original processing methods: Because ImmunoSEQ provided only junction sequences with no quality scores, the filtering differed. Using immunoSEQ multiplex PCR, the repertoire was profiled, and TCRdb retains in-frame clones only, with some absent. V and J calls and clone size are those listed in that table; D and trimming were worked out from the DNA. The sample records roughly 300,000 clones, 80% to 90% being singletons. In the case of this clone: Its specificity is unknown. At one end, the junction sequence differs from germline, possibly due to a read error.

The sequencing sample was made of memory CD8+ T cells sorted from blood. Subset reported: CD45RO+ cells pooled with CCR7-negative TemRA cells. The V gene is TRBV13, the J gene TRBJ2-1; weak D call: TRBD2 (5 bases). This TCR was sampled from a man aged 18 to 35 in good health. The CDR3 DNA reads TGTGCCAGCAGCTCTAGCTACAGTGAGCAGTTCTTC. As protein: CASSSSYSEQFF.